The clone carrying this T cell receptor beta chain was seen a handful of times. V shed 6 bases and J shed 4 bases, with 22 bases lying between them. CDR1 is MDHEN, CDR2 SYDVKM, per germline. This CDR3 region has 16 residues. The source of the sample is a study of T cells after yellow fever vaccination. TCRdb processed the 5' RACE reads anew with MiXCR; each CDR3 protein has one entry. This table holds approximately 610,000 distinct CDR3 sequences, about a sixth found once. The specimen was PBMCs, collected less than 6 days after the first yellow fever vaccination. This chain connects TRBV28 to TRBJ2-7; a possible D gene is TRBD1 (6 bases). This receptor was taken from a man in his late teens or twenties who received the YFV17D yellow fever vaccine. The DNA for the CDR3 is TGTGCCAGCAGCTTGGGGAAGTGGGGGCGGAAATACGAGCAGTACGTC. It is translated as CASSLGKWGRKYEQYV.